This T cell receptor beta chain originates from a study of early T cells in non-severe SARS-CoV-2 infection. Across the whole study: Chains stayed unpaired after sequencing of bulk RNA from unsorted whole blood.

Germline V gene data show CDR1 as SGHKS and CDR2 as YYEKEE (reference sequence). CDR3 size: 15 residues. V was pared by 0 bases and J by 2 bases, with 9 bases between. At least ten counts were recorded for this clonotype. What it binds is unknown. Individual cDNA molecules each received unique molecular identifiers attached to them. MiXCR, run by TCRdb on the 5' RACE reads, gives a single entry per CDR3 protein. This sample has more than 15,000 distinct CDR3 sequences, with 4.5% to 6% found just once. Regarding the study as a whole: Reliance on VDJdb matching favored anti-spike CD8 responses; private and CD4 specificities were missed.

The chain is built from TRBV5-5 and TRBJ1-3; D uncertain. The input for sequencing was whole blood, taken at baseline. The receptor was derived from an adult who was a healthcare worker with PCR-confirmed SARS-CoV-2 infection or an uninfected control (not recorded which). The CDR3 spells CASSLVGGTGNTIYF. The CDR3, as DNA: TGTGCCAGCAGCTTGGTCGGCGGGACTGGAAACACCATATATTTT.